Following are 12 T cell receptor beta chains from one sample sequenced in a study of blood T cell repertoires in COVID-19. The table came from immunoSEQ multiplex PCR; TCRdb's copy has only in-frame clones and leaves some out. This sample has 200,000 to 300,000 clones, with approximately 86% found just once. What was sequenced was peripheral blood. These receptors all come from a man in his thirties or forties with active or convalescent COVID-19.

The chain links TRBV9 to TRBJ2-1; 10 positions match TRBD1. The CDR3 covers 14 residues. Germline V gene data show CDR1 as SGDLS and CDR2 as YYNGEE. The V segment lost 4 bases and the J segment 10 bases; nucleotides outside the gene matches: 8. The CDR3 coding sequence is TGTGCCAGCAGCAACCGGGACAGGGGTAAAGAGCAGTTCTTC. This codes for CASSNRDRGKEQFF.

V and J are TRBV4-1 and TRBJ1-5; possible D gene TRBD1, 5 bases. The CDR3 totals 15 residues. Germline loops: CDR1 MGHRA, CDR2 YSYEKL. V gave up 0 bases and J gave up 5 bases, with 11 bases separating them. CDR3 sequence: CASSQDRAGYQPQHF. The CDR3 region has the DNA TGCGCCAGCAGCCAAGACAGGGCCGGATATCAGCCCCAGCATTTT.

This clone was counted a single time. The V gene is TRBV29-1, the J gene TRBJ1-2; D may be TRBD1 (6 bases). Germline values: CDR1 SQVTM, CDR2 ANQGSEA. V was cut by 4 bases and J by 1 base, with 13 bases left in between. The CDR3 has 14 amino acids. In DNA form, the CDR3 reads TGCAGCGTTGCCGGGACAATTGGTAACTATGGCTACACCTTC. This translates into CSVAGTIGNYGYTF.

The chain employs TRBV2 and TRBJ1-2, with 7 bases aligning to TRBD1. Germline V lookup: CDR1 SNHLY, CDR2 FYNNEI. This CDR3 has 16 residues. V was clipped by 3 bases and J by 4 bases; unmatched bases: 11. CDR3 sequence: CASSESYRGSPYGYTF. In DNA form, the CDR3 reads TGTGCCAGCAGTGAGTCCTACAGGGGTTCCCCCTATGGCTACACCTTC.

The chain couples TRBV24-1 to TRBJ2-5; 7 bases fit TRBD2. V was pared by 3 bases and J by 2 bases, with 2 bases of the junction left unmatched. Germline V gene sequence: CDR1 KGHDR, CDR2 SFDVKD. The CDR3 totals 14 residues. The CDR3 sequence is CATSDGGVQETQYF. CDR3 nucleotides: TGTGCCACCAGTGATGGGGGGGTACAAGAGACCCAGTACTTC.

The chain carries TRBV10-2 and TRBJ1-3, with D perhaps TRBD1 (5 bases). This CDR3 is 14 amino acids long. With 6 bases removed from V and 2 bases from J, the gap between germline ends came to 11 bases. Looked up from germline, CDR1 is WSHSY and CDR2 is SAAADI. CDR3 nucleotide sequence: TGCGCCAGCAGCAGGGTACGGGCTGGAAACACCATATATTTT. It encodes CASSRVRAGNTIYF.

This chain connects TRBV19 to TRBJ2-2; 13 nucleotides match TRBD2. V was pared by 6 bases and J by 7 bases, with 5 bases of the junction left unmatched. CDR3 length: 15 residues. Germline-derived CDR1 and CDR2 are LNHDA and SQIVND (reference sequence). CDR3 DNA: TGTGCCAGTAGACTAGCGGGGGGGCCTAGCGGGGAGCTGTTTTTT. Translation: CASRLAGGPSGELFF.

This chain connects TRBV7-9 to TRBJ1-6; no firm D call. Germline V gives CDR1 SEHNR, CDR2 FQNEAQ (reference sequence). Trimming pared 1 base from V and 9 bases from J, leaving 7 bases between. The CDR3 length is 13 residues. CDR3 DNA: TGTGCCAGCAGCTTAGATTGGCTTTCACCCCTCCACTTT. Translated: CASSLDWLSPLHF.

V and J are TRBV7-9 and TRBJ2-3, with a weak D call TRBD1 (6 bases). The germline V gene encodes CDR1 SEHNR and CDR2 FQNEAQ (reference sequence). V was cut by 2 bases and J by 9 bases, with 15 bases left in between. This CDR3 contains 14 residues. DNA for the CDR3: TGTGCCAGCAGCTTATCTACAGGGCAGGACACGCAGTATTTT. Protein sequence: CASSLSTGQDTQYF.

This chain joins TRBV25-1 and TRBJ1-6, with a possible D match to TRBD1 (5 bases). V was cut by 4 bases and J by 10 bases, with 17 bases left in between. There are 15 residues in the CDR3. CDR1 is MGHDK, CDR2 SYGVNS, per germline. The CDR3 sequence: CASSALGQGQSPLHF. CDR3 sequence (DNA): TGTGCCAGCAGTGCTCTAGGGCAGGGTCAGTCACCCCTCCACTTT.

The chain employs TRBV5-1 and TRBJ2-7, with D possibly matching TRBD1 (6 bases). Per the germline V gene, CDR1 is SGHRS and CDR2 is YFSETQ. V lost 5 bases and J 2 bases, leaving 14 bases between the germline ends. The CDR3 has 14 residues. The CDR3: CASSSHGGPYEQYF. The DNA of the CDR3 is TGCGCCAGCAGTAGCCATGGGGGCCCCTACGAGCAGTACTTC.

Here the CDR3 reads CASSLQGVQTNYGYTF. CDR3 nucleotides: TGTGCCAGCAGTCTTCAGGGGGTTCAGACGAACTATGGCTACACCTTC. The genes are TRBV28 and TRBJ1-2; TRBD1 agrees at 7 bases. The CDR3 length is 16 residues. The V segment lost 5 bases and the J segment 2 bases; nucleotides outside the gene matches: 11. The germline CDR1 and CDR2 sequences are MDHEN and SYDVKM.